This entry features one T cell receptor (beta chain) sequence. The data were obtained in a study of blood T cell repertoires in COVID-19. Study-wide background: Samples taken during acute and convalescent COVID-19 were collected in the United States, Italy and Spain.

In the original analysis: Reference gene primer amplification gave estimated nucleated cell counts. The method was immunoSEQ multiplex PCR; TCRdb's version includes in-frame clones alone and lacks a portion of them. V and J calls and clone size are copied from that table; D and trimming were computed from the DNA. The table records around 240,000 clones, approximately 80% of them present only once. Germline V gene lookup returns CDR1 SGHNT and CDR2 YYREEE (reference sequence). The CDR3 totals 16 residues. The germline V and J ends were trimmed by 4 bases and 0 bases, with 11 bases remaining between them.

This TCR derives from a woman between 50 and 59 years old with acute or convalescent COVID-19. The chain links TRBV5-4 to TRBJ1-6; D possibly corresponds to TRBD1 (6 bases). The sample consisted of peripheral blood. The CDR3 loop reads CASSPRGSSYNSPLHF. For the CDR3, the DNA is TGTGCCAGCAGCCCCAGGGGAAGCTCCTATAATTCACCCCTCCACTTT.